This T cell receptor (beta chain) originates from a study of regulatory T cells in long-lasting Graves disease. According to the study, TCR beta libraries were built with iRepertoire HTBI primers and CDR3-region Arm-PCR. In TCRdb, the multiplex PCR reads were re-called with MiXCR into one record per CDR3 protein. The sample shows a few hundred thousand distinct CDR3 sequences, approximately 20% of them seen only once. V lost 4 bases and J lost 2, with 15 bases in between. The CDR3 totals 16 residues. Germline V lookup: CDR1 WNHNN, CDR2 SYGVQD (reference sequence). Time point meaning: newly diagnosed GD, antithyroid drugs for less than 3 months. The TCR library was prepared using RNA isolated from PBMCs. In each case, Graves' disease was diagnosed per American Thyroid Association guidelines. A note on this clonotype: Its antigen is undetermined.

Study-wide findings and caveats: TRBV28, TRBJ1-2 and TRBJ2-5 were segments that persistent disease favored. Lower TCR diversity characterized persistent Graves' patients relative to newly diagnosed patients. With approximately 3,000 shared public clonotypes, persistent patients exceeded new patients, who shared about a thousand.

Material: peripheral blood mononuclear cells (PBMCs), obtained at new diagnosis, from a patient treated with antithyroid drugs. The chain is built from TRBV10-1 and TRBJ2-1, with D perhaps matching TRBD1 or TRBD2 (5 bases each). The TCR originated in a female donor with Graves disease. CDR3 loop: CASSGGEGGPYNEQFF. DNA for the CDR3: TGCGCCAGCAGTGGGGGCGAGGGCGGCCCCTACAATGAGCAGTTCTTC.